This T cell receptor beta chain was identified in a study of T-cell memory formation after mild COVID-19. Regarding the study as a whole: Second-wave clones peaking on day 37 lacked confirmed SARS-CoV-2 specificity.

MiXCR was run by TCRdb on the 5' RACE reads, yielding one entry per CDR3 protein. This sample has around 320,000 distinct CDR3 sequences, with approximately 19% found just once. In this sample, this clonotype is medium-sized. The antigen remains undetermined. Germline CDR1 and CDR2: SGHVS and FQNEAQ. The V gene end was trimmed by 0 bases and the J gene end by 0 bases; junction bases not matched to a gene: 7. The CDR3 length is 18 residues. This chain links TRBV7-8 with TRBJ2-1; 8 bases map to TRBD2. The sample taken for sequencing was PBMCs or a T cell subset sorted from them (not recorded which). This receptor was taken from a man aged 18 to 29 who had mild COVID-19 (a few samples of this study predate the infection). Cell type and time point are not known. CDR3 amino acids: CASSLALIAGFSYNEQFF. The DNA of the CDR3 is TGTGCCAGCAGCTTAGCGCTTATAGCGGGGTTCTCCTACAATGAGCAGTTCTTC.